The entry that follows covers one T cell receptor (beta chain) sequence. This clone was seen a few times. Its cognate antigen has yet to be identified. Per-base qualities were not stored, and no clone one base away is much larger. Between the V and J ends, shortened by 5 bases and 5 bases respectively, the junction contains 7 bases. From cysteine to phenylalanine, the CDR3 is 11 amino acids long. The only DNA kept is the CDR3, 33 bases in frame from the first base. Based on the germline V gene (reference sequence), the CDR1 and CDR2 sequences are SEHNR and FQNEAQ. The data were obtained in a study of T cell responses to AZD1222 COVID-19 vaccine (dated by TCRdb to the early 2020s). For the study in its entirety: TCR sequencing was performed for roughly 250 trial participants, of whom approximately 200 were given two doses of AZD1222 and roughly 25 were given two doses of MenACWY control vaccine. Trial participants were enrolled by age into 18-55, 56-69 and 70-plus year subgroups, with approximately 160, 26 and 62 TCR-sequenced participants respectively.

Study-wide findings and limitations: Vaccine-associated CD4 TCRs spanned the whole spike protein, with dominant responses in regions 160-218 and 743-854. Because no samples from the day 14 peak response were available, repertoires could be characterized only after the peak T cell response. Nearly half of unique spike-specific TCRs reportedly recognized epitopes outside regions mutated in the B.1.351 and B.1.1.7 variants. In the small 56-69-year group, the increase in depth fell short of significance, most likely because of low power. Only six AZD1222 recipients were SARS-CoV-2 seropositive at baseline, limiting conclusions about previously exposed vaccinees. Participants were mostly white British and included more females than males, and it was suggested by the authors that clonal diversity may have been underestimated. After two AZD1222 doses, both the breadth and the depth of spike-specific TCRs were significantly higher than at day 0 and than in MenACWY recipients.

The CDR3 regions of human TCRbeta chains were analyzed by immunosequencing. Concerning the study's data processing: TCRs in the repertoires were compared against a reference library of SARS-CoV-2-specific TCRs that had been generated with the MIRA antigen-specificity platform. Breadth was defined as the fraction of unique TCRs that were SARS-CoV-2-associated. Depth was defined as the fraction of total T cells that were SARS-CoV-2-associated. Using the MIRA data, every spike-specific TCR was mapped to the spike region that the TCR reacted to and assigned to either a CD4 or a CD8 class. Log10-transformed breadth and depth values were compared by one-way ANOVA with Sidak's multiple comparisons tests. Drawn from immuneACCESS, this table holds only the in-frame rearrangements with V and J called that TCRdb kept. Clones are partly lost; checked studies trace under half to an unresolved V gene and leave the rest unexplained. That table furnishes V, J and clone size, whereas the DNA furnished D and trimming. This sample is represented by tens of thousands of clones; about 94% of them were singletons. Clones ranked in the top ten supply 3.1% of the sample.

The sample's time point label is to be understood as: about 28 days (+/-7) after the second vaccine dose. AZD1222 recipients given second doses at about 4 weeks or at about 12 weeks were pooled, since spike-specific TCR depth and breadth were not found to differ between the two schedules. The vaccinee samples were drawn from two UK trials, COV001 and COV002, one of which was a single-blind randomized controlled phase 2/3 trial testing AZD1222 (ChAdOx1 nCoV-19) in healthy adults. For TCRbeta chain sequencing, PBMC samples from trial participants were taken at day 0 and at day 28 after the second dose.

The material was peripheral blood, obtained 28 days after the second AZD1222 dose. This TCR came from an adult who received the AZD1222 COVID-19 vaccine. The chain is assembled from TRBV7-9 and TRBJ2-7; no D gene can be assigned with confidence. CDR3 loop: CASSRSHEQYF. The DNA sequence follows: TGTGCCAGCAGCCGAAGCCACGAGCAGTACTTC. Here the CDR3 is joined to the reference TRBV7-9 and TRBJ2-7 genes, and the full variable domain is: DTGVSQNPRHKITKRGQNVTFRCDPISEHNRLYWYRQTLGQGPEFLTYFQNEAQLEKSRLLSDRFSAERPKGSFSTLEIQRTEQGDSAMYLCASSRSHEQYFGPGTRLTVT.